Below, 16 T cell receptor beta chains from the same sample are listed, as sequenced in a study of radiation and T cells in renal cell carcinoma. Some clones are missing from TCRdb's copy, which holds only in-frame ones; the method was immunoSEQ multiplex PCR. The table lists roughly 100,000 clones, 65% to 90% of them singletons. Specified time point: baseline pretreatment blood. Treatment indicated: 15 Gy SBRT to primary tumor, nephrectomy 4 weeks later. The sample in question was blood, obtained from a patient whose treatment included radiotherapy and nephrectomy. These receptors came from a man in his forties or fifties with renal cell carcinoma.

There are a few counts of this clone. The V gene is TRBV19, the J gene TRBJ1-1, with TRBD1 as a possible D gene (5 bases). The CDR3 covers 12 residues. Trimming took off 6 bases at V and 4 bases at J, with 9 bases between the two ends. Germline CDR1 is LNHDA and CDR2 is SQIVND (reference sequence). This CDR3 reads CASSIQGTEAFF. For the CDR3, the DNA is TGTGCCAGTAGCATTCAGGGCACTGAAGCTTTCTTT.

This chain links TRBV2 with TRBJ1-1; no clear D gene. Germline loops: CDR1 SNHLY, CDR2 FYNNEI. CDR3 length: 13 residues. Trimming shortened V by 7 bases and J by 1 base, and 10 bases separated the two germline ends. CDR3 sequence reads: CASIRLGNTEAFF. CDR3 nucleotides: TGTGCCAGCATAAGATTAGGGAACACTGAAGCTTTCTTT.

This clone was seen a few times. The V gene is TRBV2, the J gene TRBJ1-6, with a tentative D call TRBD1 (5 bases). Trimming shortened V by 0 bases and J by 10 bases, and 10 bases separated the two germline ends. The CDR3 length is 14 residues. CDR1 SNHLY and CDR2 FYNNEI come from the germline V gene. DNA of the CDR3: TGTGCCAGCAGTGAAGCTAGGGGATGGTCACCCCTCCACTTT. Protein sequence: CASSEARGWSPLHF. The variable domain in full, completed from reference TRBV2 and TRBJ1-6, reads EPEVTQTPSHQVTQMGQEVILRCVPISNHLYFYWYRQILGQKVEFLVSFYNNEISEKSEIFDDQFSVERPDGSNFTLKIRSTKLEDSAMYFCASSEARGWSPLHFGNGTRLTVT.

The chain has TRBV6-4 and TRBJ1-5; 7 nucleotides agree with TRBD1. Trimming took 6 bases from V and 3 from J; bases not matched to a gene: 11. The CDR3 length is 16 residues. Germline CDR1 is MRHNA and CDR2 is SNTAGT. The CDR3 spells CASRALTGPANQPQHF. The CDR3 bases are TGTGCCAGCAGAGCTTTGACAGGGCCAGCCAATCAGCCCCAGCATTTT.

The genes are TRBV5-4 and TRBJ2-7; weak D call: TRBD2 (5 bases). The germline gives CDR1 SGHNT, CDR2 YYREEE (reference sequence). The V gene lost 4 bases and the J gene lost 4 bases, with 24 bases spanning the gap. The CDR3 has 17 amino acids. In nucleotides, the CDR3 is TGTGCCAGCAGCCCGCCCTTGGGAGCTAGCCAACGGTACGAGCAGTACTTC. Translating gives CASSPPLGASQRYEQYF.

This sequence joins TRBV9 and TRBJ2-7; 7 bases align to TRBD1. This CDR3 is 15 amino acids long. The germline CDR1 and CDR2 sequences are SGDLS and YYNGEE. V lost 0 bases, J lost 2 bases, and 5 bases stayed unmatched. The CDR3 reads CASSVGAGGAYEQYF. CDR3 coding DNA: TGTGCCAGCAGCGTAGGGGCAGGGGGAGCCTACGAGCAGTACTTC.

This chain uses TRBV30 with TRBJ2-7; 8 bases agree with TRBD1. The CDR3 extends over 12 amino acids. V trimming: 6 bases; J trimming: 4 bases; junction bases outside the gene matches: 5. Germline-derived CDR1 and CDR2 are GTSNPN and SVGIG (reference sequence). The CDR3 region has the DNA TGTGCCTGCTTTGACAGGGGATACGAGCAGTACTTC. Translation gives CACFDRGYEQYF.

The chain joins TRBV5-1 to TRBJ2-3; 12 bases fit TRBD1. V trimming: 2 bases; J trimming: 7 bases; junction bases outside the gene matches: 11. Germline CDR1 is SGHRS and CDR2 is YFSETQ. This CDR3 has 17 residues. The DNA of the CDR3 is TGCGCCAGCAGCTTCCTTGCCGGGACAGGGGGCTCTCATACGCAGTATTTT. The encoded protein is CASSFLAGTGGSHTQYF.

The CDR3: CASSYSGVQGYTF. CDR3 bases: TGTGCCAGCAGTTACTCAGGGGTTCAAGGCTACACCTTC. The V gene is TRBV6-5, the J gene TRBJ1-2; a weak D match, TRBD1 (5 bases). CDR1 is MNHEY and CDR2 is SVGAGI in the germline V gene. V was trimmed by 0 bases and J by 8 bases, leaving 10 bases between them. The CDR3 totals 13 residues.

In DNA, the CDR3 is TGTGCCAGCAGCGAAGATTCCTATTCCGAGCAGTACTTC. This gives the protein CASSEDSYSEQYF. This chain connects TRBV13 to TRBJ2-7, with D uncertain. CDR3 length: 13 amino acids. The V end lost 5 bases, the J end lost 6 bases, and 14 bases lay between the germline ends. Germline assignment: CDR1 PRHDT and CDR2 FYEKMQ (reference sequence). Full variable domain (rest looked up from reference TRBV13 and TRBJ2-7): AAGVIQSPRHLIKEKRETATLKCYPIPRHDTVYWYQQGPGQDPQFLISFYEKMQSDKGSIPDRFSAQQFSDYHSELNMSSLELGDSALYFCASSEDSYSEQYFGPGTRLTVT.

The chain has TRBV6-1 and TRBJ1-3; 7 bases are a match to TRBD1. The junction had 3 bases not matched to a gene; V was cut back by 5 bases and J by 2 bases. Germline CDR1 is MNHNS and CDR2 is SASEGT. The CDR3 runs 14 residues. This CDR3 is CASSYDRAGNTIYF. For the CDR3, the DNA is TGTGCCAGCAGTTATGACAGGGCTGGAAACACCATATATTTT.

CDR3: CASRPTIEGTEAFF. The CDR3 bases are TGTGCCAGCAGACCAACCATCGAGGGGACTGAAGCTTTCTTT. The chain carries TRBV28 and TRBJ1-1, with D perhaps matching TRBD1 (5 bases). The germline V gene encodes CDR1 MDHEN and CDR2 SYDVKM. V was clipped by 6 bases and J by 5 bases, with 16 bases between them. The CDR3 extends over 14 amino acids.

In its sample, this clone was seen a few times. The chain has TRBV7-3 and TRBJ2-2; the match to TRBD1 covers 9 bases. The CDR3 is made up of 15 amino acids. Germline CDR1 reads SGHTA; CDR2 reads FQGTGA. The ends lost 4 bases at V and 5 bases at J; junction bases unmatched: 5. CDR3 residues: CASSSQGAPTGELFF. In nucleotides, the CDR3 is TGTGCCAGCAGCTCACAGGGGGCCCCAACCGGGGAGCTGTTTTTT.

This clone has a single count. The V and J genes are TRBV6-5 and TRBJ2-1; 10 positions match TRBD2. Germline trimming cut 6 bases from V and 5 bases from J; bases unmatched to any gene: 7. Germline values: CDR1 MNHEY, CDR2 SVGAGI. This CDR3 is built from 15 residues. In nucleotides, the CDR3 is TGTGCCAGCAGCAGGGCTAGCGGGGGACACAATGAGCAGTTCTTC. It specifies CASSRASGGHNEQFF.

The chain carries TRBV5-1 and TRBJ1-1, with 8 bases matching TRBD1. Germline trimming cut 0 bases from V and 10 bases from J; bases unmatched to any gene: 11. Looked up from germline, CDR1 is SGHRS and CDR2 is YFSETQ. The CDR3 loop spans 15 amino acids. CDR3 in DNA: TGCGCCAGCAGCTTGGGCCACGGACAGGGCCGGGTAGCTTTCTTT. It encodes CASSLGHGQGRVAFF.

The chain links TRBV5-1 to TRBJ2-3; D may be TRBD2 (5 bases). This CDR3 comprises 16 residues. Trimming took 3 bases from V and 4 from J, leaving 18 bases between them. Germline CDR1 is SGHRS and CDR2 is YFSETQ. The CDR3 spells CASSSGSSGLSDTQYF. The CDR3 DNA reads TGCGCCAGCAGCTCGGGATCTAGTGGGCTCTCAGATACGCAGTATTTT.